The 9 T cell receptor beta chains presented below share a single source sample, sequenced in a study of monozygotic twins with inflammatory bowel disease. Reanalyzing the 5' RACE reads, TCRdb keeps one entry per CDR3 protein, without DNA. The table for this sample gives about 380,000 distinct CDR3 sequences. Sequences were obtained from blood. The receptors originated from a human donor with ulcerative colitis or Crohn's disease, or a healthy co-twin of an affected twin (not recorded which).

The chain couples TRBV4-3 to TRBJ1-4; TCRdb selects TRBD1, and the lack of DNA leaves this call unchecked. The CDR3 is 15 amino acids. Germline V gene sequence: CDR1 LGHNA, CDR2 YSLEER. The CDR3 sequence is CASSQAGTGREKLFF.

The rearrangement links TRBV12-3 or TRBV12-4 to TRBJ2-1; the D call from TCRdb, TRBD1, cannot be confirmed without DNA. The length of the CDR3 is 15 residues. This CDR3 is CASTTGPSNYNEQFF.

The J gene is TRBJ2-5, the V gene TRBV14. CDR3 length equals 15 residues. Per germline, CDR1 SGHDN and CDR2 FVKESK. The CDR3 sequence: CPSSQGLGVQETQYF. Drawing the rest from reference TRBV14 and TRBJ2-5, the complete variable domain is EAGVTQFPSHSVIEKGQTVTLRCDPISGHDNLYWYRRVMGKEIKFLLHFVKESKQDESGMPNNRFLAERTGGTYSTLKVQPAELEDSGVYFCPSSQGLGVQETQYFGPGTRLLVL.

The chain has TRBV5-4 and TRBJ2-3; without DNA, the TCRdb call of TRBD1 cannot be checked. The CDR3 loop spans 16 amino acids. Per the germline V gene, CDR1 is SGHNT and CDR2 is YYREEE (reference sequence). CDR3 amino acids: CASSSGDRGHTDTQYF.

The CDR3 region is CASSPRQSSYNEQFF. The chain joins TRBV11-3 to TRBJ2-1; TCRdb names TRBD1, which stays unverified in the absence of DNA. The CDR3 is 15 amino acids. Germline V lookup: CDR1 SGHNT, CDR2 YENEEA.

The chain has TRBV20-1 and TRBJ2-7. From germline, CDR1 is DFQATT and CDR2 SNEGSKA (reference sequence). The CDR3 consists of 12 residues. The CDR3 sequence: CSARDRTYEQYF.

The rearrangement joins TRBV20-1 to TRBJ2-1. CDR1 DFQATT and CDR2 SNEGSKA come from the germline V gene (reference sequence). This CDR3 comprises 14 residues. CDR3 sequence: CSAREGGSYNEQFF.

The J gene is TRBJ2-5, the V gene TRBV7-6; TCRdb's D gene call, TRBD2, goes unchecked for lack of DNA. The CDR3 runs 16 residues. The V gene's germline CDR1 is SGHVS and CDR2 FNYEAQ. Here the CDR3 reads CASSLGPSSPQETQYF.

This chain links TRBV18 with TRBJ1-5; TCRdb returns TRBD1, unconfirmable since there is no DNA. This CDR3 has 13 amino acids. Germline V gene data show CDR1 as KGHSH and CDR2 as LQKENI. CDR3 sequence: CASSGRSNQPQHF. Variable domain in full (rest from reference TRBV18 and TRBJ1-5): NAGVMQNPRHLVRRRGQEARLRCSPMKGHSHVYWYRQLPEEGLKFMVYLQKENIIDESGMPKERFSAEFPKEGPSILRIQQVVRGDSAAYFCASSGRSNQPQHFGDGTRLSIL.